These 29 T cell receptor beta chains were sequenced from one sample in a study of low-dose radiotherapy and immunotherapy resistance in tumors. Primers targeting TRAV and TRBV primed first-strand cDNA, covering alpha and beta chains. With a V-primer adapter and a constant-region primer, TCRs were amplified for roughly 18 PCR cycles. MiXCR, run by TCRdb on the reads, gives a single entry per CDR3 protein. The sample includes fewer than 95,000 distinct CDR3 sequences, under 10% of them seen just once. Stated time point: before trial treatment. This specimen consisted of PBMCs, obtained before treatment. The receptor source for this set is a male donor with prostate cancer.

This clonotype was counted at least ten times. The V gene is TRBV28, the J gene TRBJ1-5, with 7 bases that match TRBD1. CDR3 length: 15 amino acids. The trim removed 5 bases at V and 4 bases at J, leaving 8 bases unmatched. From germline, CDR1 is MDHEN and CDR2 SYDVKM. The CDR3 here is CASSPQGVRNQPQHF. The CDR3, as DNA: TGTGCCAGCAGTCCGCAGGGGGTTCGAAATCAGCCCCAGCATTTT.

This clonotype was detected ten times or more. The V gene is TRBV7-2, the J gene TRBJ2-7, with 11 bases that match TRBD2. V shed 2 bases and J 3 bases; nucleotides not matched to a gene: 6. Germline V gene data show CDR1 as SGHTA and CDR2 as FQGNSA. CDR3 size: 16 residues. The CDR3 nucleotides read TGTGCCAGCAGCTTAAGCCTAGCGGGAGGCCGCTACGAGCAGTACTTC. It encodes CASSLSLAGGRYEQYF. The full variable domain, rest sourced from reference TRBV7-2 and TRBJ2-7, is GAGVSQSPSNKVTEKGKDVELRCDPISGHTALYWYRQSLGQGLEFLIYFQGNSAPDKSGLPSDRFSAERTGGSVSTLTIQRTQQEDSAVYLCASSLSLAGGRYEQYFGPGTRLTVT.

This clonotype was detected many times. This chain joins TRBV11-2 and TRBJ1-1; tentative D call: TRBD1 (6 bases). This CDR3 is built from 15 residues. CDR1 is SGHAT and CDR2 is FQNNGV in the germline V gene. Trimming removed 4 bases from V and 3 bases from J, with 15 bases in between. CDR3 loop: CASSSRTVSYTEAFF. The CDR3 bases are TGTGCCAGCAGCTCAAGGACAGTATCTTACACTGAAGCTTTCTTT.

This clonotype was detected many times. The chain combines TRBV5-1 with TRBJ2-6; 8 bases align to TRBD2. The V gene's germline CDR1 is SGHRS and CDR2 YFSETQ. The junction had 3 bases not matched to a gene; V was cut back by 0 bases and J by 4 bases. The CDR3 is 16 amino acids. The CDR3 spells CASSLVSGVGANVLTF. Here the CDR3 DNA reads TGCGCCAGCAGCTTGGTTAGCGGGGTCGGGGCCAACGTCCTGACTTTC.

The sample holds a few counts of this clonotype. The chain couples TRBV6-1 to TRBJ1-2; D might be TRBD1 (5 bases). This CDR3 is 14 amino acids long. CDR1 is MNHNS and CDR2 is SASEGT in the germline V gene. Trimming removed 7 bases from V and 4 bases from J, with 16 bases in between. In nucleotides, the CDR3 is TGTGCCAGCACCGAAGGAGGGGCCCCCTATGGCTACACCTTC. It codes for CASTEGGAPYGYTF.

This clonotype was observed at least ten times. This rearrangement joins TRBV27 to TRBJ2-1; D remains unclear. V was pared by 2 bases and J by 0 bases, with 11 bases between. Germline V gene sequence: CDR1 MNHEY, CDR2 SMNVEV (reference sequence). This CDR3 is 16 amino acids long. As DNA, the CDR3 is TGTGCCAGCAGTTTAACGGCTCTCAGCTCCTACAATGAGCAGTTCTTC. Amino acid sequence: CASSLTALSSYNEQFF.

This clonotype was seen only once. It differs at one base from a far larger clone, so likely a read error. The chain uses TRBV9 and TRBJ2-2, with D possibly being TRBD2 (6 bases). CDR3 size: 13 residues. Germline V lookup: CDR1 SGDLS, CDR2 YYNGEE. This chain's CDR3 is CASSGGSTGELFF. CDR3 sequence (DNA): TGCGCCAGCAGTGGAGGGAGCACCGGGGAGCTGTTTTTT.

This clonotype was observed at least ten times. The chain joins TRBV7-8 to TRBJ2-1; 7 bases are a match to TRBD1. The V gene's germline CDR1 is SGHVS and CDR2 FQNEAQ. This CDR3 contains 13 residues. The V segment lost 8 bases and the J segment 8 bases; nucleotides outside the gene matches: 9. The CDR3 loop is CASDRKGADEQFF. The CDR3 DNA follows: TGTGCCAGCGACCGGAAGGGGGCCGATGAGCAGTTCTTC.

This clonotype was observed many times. The CDR3 region is CASSQALQNTEAFF. The CDR3 coding sequence is TGTGCCAGCAGCCAAGCACTCCAGAACACTGAAGCTTTCTTT. The rearrangement uses TRBV3-1 and TRBJ1-1; no reliable D call. The ends were cut back, 1 base at V and 1 base at J, with 7 bases in the middle. CDR3 length: 14 amino acids. Germline V gene lookup returns CDR1 LGHDT and CDR2 YNNKEL (reference sequence).

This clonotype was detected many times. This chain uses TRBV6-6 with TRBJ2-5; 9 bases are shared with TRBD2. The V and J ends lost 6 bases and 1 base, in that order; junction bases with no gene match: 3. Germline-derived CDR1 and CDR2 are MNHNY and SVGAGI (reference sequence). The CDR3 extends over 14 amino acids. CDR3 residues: CASRASGIQETQYF. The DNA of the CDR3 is TGTGCCAGCAGAGCTAGCGGGATCCAAGAGACCCAGTACTTC.

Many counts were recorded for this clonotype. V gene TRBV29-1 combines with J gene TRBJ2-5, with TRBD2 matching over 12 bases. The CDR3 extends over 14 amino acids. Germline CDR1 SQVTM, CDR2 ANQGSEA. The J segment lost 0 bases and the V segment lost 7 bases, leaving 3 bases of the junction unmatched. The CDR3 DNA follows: TGCAGCGCGACTAGCGGGAGTTACCAAGAGACCCAGTACTTC. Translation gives CSATSGSYQETQYF.

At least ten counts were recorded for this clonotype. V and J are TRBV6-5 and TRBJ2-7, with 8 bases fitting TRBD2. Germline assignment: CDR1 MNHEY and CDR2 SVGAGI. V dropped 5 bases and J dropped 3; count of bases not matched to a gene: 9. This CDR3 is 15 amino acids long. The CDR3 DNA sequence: TGTGCCAGCAGTGAGTCTAGCGGGCGAGTCTACGAGCAGTACTTC. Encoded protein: CASSESSGRVYEQYF.

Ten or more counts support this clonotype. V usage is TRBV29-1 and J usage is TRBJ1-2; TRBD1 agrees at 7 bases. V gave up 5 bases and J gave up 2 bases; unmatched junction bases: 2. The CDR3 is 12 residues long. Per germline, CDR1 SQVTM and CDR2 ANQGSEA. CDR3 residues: CSVPRGNYGYTF. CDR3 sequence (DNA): TGCAGCGTTCCCAGGGGGAACTATGGCTACACCTTC. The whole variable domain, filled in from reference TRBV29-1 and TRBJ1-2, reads SAVISQKPSRDICQRGTSLTIQCQVDSQVTMMFWYRQQPGQSLTLIATANQGSEATYESGFVIDKFPISRPNLTFSTLTVSNMSPEDSSIYLCSVPRGNYGYTFGSGTRLTVV.

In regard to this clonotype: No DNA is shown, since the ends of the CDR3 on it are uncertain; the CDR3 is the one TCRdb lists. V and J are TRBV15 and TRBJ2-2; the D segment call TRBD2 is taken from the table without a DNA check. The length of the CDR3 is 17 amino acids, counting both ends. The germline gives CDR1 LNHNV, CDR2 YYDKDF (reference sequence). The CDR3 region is CATSIRLVIHTGELFFF.

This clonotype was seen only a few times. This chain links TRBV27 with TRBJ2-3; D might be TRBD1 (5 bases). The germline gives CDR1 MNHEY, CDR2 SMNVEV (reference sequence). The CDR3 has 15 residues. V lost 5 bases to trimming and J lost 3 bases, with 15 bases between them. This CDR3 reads CASSPSQGFTDTQYF. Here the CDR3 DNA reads TGTGCCAGCAGTCCGTCGCAGGGTTTTACAGATACGCAGTATTTT.

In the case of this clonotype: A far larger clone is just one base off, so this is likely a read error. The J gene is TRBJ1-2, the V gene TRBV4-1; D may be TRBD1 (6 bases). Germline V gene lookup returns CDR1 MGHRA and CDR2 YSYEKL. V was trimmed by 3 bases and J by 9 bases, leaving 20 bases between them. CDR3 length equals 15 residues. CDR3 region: CASSQGGNIGGCYTF. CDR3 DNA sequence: TGCGCCAGCAGCCAGGGGGGCAACATCGGTGGCTGCTACACCTTC.

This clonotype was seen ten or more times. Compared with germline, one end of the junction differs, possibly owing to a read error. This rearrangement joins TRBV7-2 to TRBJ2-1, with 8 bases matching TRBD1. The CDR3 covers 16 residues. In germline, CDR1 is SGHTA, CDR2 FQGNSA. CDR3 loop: CASSPRQGIGYNEQFF. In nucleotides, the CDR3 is TGCGCCAGCAGCCCCAGACAGGGGATCGGCTACAATGAGCAGTTCTTC.

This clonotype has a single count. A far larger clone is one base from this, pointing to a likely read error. This CDR3 is CASISGRAREQFF. CDR3 sequence (DNA): TGTGCCAGCATTAGCGGGAGGGCGAGGGAGCAGTTCTTC. The chain links TRBV28 to TRBJ2-1, with 11 bases that match TRBD2. Germline V CDR1 and CDR2: MDHEN, SYDVKM. The CDR3 is made up of 13 amino acids. Trimming at V came to 7 bases and at J to 10 bases, leaving 6 bases not matched to a gene.

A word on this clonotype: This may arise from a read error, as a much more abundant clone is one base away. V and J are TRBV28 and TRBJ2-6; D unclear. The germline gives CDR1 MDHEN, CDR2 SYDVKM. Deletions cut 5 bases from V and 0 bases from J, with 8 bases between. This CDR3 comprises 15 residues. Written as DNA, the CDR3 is TGTGCCAGCAGTATATTGGGCTCTGGGGCCAACGTCCTGACTTTC. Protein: CASSILGSGANVLTF.

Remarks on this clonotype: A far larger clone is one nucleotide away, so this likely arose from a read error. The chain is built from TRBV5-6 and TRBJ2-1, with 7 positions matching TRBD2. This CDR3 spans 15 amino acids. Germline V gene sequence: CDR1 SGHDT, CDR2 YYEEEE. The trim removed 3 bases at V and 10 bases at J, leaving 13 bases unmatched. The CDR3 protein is CASSSLAAATYEQFF. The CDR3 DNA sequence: TGTGCCAGCAGCTCTCTAGCGGCGGCCACCTACGAGCAGTTCTTC.

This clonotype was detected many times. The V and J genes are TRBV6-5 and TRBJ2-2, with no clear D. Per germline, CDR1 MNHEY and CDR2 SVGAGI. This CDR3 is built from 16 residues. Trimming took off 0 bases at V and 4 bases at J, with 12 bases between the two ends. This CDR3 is CASSYSTTLRTGELFF. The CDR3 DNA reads TGTGCCAGCAGTTACTCAACTACCCTGCGCACCGGGGAGCTGTTTTTT.

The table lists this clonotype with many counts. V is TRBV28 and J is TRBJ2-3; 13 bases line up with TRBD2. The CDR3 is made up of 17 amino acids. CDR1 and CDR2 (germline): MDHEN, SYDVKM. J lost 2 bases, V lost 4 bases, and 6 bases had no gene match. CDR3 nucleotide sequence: TGTGCCAGCAGTTCCTTGACTAGCGGGAGGACCACAGATACGCAGTATTTT. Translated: CASSSLTSGRTTDTQYF.

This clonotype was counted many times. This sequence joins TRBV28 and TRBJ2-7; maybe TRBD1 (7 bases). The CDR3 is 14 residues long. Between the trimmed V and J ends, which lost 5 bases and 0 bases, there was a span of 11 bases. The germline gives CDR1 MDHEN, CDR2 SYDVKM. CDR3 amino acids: CASSRGTASYEQYF. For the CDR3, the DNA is TGTGCCAGCAGTCGCGGGACAGCCTCCTACGAGCAGTACTTC. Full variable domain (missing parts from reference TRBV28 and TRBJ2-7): DVKVTQSSRYLVKRTGEKVFLECVQDMDHENMFWYRQDPGLGLRLIYFSYDVKMKEKGDIPEGYSVSREKKERFSLILESASTNQTSMYLCASSRGTASYEQYFGPGTRLTVT.

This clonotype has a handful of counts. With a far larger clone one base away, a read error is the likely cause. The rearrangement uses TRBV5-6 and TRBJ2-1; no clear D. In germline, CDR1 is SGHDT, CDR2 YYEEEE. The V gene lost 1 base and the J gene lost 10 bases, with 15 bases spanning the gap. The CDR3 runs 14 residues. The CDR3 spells CASSLSSSSLEQFF. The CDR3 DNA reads TGTGCCAGCAGCTTGTCCTCTTCAAGCCTGGAGCAGTTCTTC.

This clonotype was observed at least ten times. CDR3 residues: CATRGGLSYEQYF. The CDR3 bases are TGTGCCACCCGCGGGGGCCTTTCATACGAGCAGTACTTC. The chain combines TRBV19 with TRBJ2-7; D possibly corresponds to TRBD2 (7 bases). Germline CDR1 LNHDA, CDR2 SQIVND (reference sequence). The CDR3 is 13 amino acids. Trimming shortened V by 10 bases and J by 4 bases, and 17 bases separated the two germline ends.

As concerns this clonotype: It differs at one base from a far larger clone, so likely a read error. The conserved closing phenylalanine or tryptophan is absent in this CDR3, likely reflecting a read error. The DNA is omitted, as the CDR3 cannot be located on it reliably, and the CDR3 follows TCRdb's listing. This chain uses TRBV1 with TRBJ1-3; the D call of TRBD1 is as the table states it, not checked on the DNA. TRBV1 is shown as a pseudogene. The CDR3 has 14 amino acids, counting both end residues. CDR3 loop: CASSRTVPGNTIYY.

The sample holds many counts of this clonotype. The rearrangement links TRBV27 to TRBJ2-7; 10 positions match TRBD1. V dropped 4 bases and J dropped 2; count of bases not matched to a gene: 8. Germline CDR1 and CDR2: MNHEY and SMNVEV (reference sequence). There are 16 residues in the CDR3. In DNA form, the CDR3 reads TGTGCCAGCAGTTCGCTTAGGACAGGGGGACCCTACGAGCAGTACTTC. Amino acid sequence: CASSSLRTGGPYEQYF.

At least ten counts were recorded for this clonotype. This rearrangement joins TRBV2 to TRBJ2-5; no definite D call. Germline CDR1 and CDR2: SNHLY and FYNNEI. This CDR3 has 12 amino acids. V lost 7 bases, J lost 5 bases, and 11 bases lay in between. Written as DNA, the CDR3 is TGTGCCAGCATGTCCTTTAAGGAGACCCAGTACTTC. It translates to CASMSFKETQYF.

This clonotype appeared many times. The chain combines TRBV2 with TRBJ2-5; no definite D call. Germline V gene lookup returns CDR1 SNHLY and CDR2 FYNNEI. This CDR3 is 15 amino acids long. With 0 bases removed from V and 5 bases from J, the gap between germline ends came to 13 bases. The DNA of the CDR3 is TGTGCCAGCAGTGAAGCGCTGAGGCACGGGGAGACCCAGTACTTC. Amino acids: CASSEALRHGETQYF.